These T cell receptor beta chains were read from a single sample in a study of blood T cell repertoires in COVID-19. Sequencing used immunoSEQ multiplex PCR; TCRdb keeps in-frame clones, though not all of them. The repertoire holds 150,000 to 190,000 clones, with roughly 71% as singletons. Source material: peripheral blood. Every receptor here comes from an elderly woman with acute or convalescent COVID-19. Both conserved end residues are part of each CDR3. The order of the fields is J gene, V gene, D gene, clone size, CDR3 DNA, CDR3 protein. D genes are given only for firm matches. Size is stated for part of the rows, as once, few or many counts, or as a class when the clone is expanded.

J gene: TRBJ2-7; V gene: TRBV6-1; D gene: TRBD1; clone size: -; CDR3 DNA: TGTGCCAGCAGTGAATCAGGGACAGGTTCCTACGAGCAGTACTTC; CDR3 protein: CASSESGTGSYEQYF
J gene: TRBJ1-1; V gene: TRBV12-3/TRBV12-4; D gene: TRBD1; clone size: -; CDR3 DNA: TGTGCCAGCAGAAACAGGGGAGCAGCTTTCTTT; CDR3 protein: CASRNRGAAFF
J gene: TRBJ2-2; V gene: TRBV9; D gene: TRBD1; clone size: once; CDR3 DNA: TGTGCCAGCAGCGTAGCAGTAGGGGGCTACACCGGGGAGCTGTTTTTT; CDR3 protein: CASSVAVGGYTGELFF
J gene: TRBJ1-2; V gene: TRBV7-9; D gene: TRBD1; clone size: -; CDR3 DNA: TGTGCCAGCAGCAACCGGGACAGGGATGACGGCTACACCTTC; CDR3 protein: CASSNRDRDDGYTF
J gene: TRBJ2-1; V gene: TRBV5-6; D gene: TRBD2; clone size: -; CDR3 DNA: TGTGCCAGCAGCTTGAGCCTGCGACTAGCGGGAGGATACAATGAGCAGTTCTTC; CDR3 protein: CASSLSLRLAGGYNEQFF
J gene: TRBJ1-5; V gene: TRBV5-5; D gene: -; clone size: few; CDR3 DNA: TGTGCCAGCAGCCCGGGGACAACAGATCAGCCCCAGCATTTT; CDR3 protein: CASSPGTTDQPQHF
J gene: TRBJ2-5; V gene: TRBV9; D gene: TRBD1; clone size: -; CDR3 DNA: TGTGCCAGCAGCGTAGCTTGGGTGCCAGGGGGACAAGAGACCCAGTACTTC; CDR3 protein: CASSVAWVPGGQETQYF
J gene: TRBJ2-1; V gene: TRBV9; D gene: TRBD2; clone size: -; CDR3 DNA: TGTGCCAGCAGCCCGGGACTAGCGGGAGATATCGCGTTCTTC; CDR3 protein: CASSPGLAGDIAFF
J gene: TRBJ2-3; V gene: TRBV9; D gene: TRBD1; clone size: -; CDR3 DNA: TGTGCCAGCAGCGCACAACAGGGGGTAGGGGCGACAGATACGCAGTATTTT; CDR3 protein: CASSAQQGVGATDTQYF
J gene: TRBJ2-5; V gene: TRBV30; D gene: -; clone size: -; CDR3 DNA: TGTGCCTGGAGTGAGACTTACATGGCACAAGAGACCCAGTACTTC; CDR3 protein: CAWSETYMAQETQYF
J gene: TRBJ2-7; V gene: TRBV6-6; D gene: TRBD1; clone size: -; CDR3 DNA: TGTGCCAGCAGTTACCTCAGGACAGGGGGAGAAGGCGAGCAGTACTTC; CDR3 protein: CASSYLRTGGEGEQYF
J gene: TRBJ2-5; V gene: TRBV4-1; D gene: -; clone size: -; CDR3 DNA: TGCGCCAGCAGCCAAGATGGGGGCAGCGGAGAGACCCAGTACTTC; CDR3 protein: CASSQDGGSGETQYF
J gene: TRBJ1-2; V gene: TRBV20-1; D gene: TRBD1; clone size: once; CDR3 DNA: TGCAGCGCTAGTGACAGGACAGGGGCCGATGGCTACACCTTC; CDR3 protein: CSASDRTGADGYTF
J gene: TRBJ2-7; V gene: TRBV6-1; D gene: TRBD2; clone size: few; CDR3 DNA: TGTGCCAGCAGTGAAGGACTAGCGGGAGGATTCTACGAGCAGTACTTC; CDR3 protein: CASSEGLAGGFYEQYF
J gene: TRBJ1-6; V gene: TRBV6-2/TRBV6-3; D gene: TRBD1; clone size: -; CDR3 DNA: TGTGCCAGCAGTTACCCCGGGACAGGGAATTCACCCCTCCACTTT; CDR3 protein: CASSYPGTGNSPLHF
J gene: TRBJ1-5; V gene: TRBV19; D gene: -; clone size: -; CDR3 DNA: TGTGCCAGTAGGGGCCGGGGCCGGGGGGATCAGCCCCAGCATTTT; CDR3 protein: CASRGRGRGDQPQHF
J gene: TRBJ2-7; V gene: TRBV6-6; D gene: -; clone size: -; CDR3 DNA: TGTGCCAGCAGTTATAGCGGACCCTACGAGCAGTACTTC; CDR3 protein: CASSYSGPYEQYF
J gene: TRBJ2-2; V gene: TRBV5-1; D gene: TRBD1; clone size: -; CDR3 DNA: TGCGCCAGCTGCCCCAGGGGGTTTTTTCACACCGGGGAGCTGTTTTTT; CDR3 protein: CASCPRGFFHTGELFF
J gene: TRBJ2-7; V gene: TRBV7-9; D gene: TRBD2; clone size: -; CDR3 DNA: TGTGCCAGCAGCCCTGTCGGGGGGACTACCTACGAGCAGTACTTC; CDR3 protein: CASSPVGGTTYEQYF
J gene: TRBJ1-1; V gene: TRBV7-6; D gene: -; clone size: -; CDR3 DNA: TGTGCCAGCAGCAGACAGGTGAACACTGAAGCTTTCTTT; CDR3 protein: CASSRQVNTEAFF
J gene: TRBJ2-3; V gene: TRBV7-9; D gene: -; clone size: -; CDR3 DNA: TGTGCCAGCAGCTTAGGCGGTACTGCAGATACGCAGTATTTT; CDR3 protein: CASSLGGTADTQYF
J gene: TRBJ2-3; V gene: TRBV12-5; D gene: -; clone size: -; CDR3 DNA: TGTGCTAGTGGTTTGGTTCCCTCCGGAGGTACGCAGTATTTT; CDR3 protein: CASGLVPSGGTQYF
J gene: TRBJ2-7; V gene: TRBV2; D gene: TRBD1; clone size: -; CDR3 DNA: TGTGCCAGCAGTAGACAGGGAAACTACGAGCAGTACTTC; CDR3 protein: CASSRQGNYEQYF
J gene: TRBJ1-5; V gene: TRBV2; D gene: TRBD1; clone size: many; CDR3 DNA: TGTGCCAGCAGAGGGGGGTCAGGGGGGCAGCCCCAGCATTTT; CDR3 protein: CASRGGSGGQPQHF
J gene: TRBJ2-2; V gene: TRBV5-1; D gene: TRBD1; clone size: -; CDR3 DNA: TGCGCCAGCGGACCGGGACAGGGCCCCGGGGAGCTGTTTTTT; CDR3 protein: CASGPGQGPGELFF
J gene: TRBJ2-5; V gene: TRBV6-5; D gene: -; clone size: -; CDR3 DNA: TGTGCCAGCAGCCGGTCACGGGAAGAGACCCAGTACTTC; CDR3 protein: CASSRSREETQYF
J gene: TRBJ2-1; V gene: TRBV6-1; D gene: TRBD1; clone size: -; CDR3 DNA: TGTGCCAGCAGTGTTCACCGGGACAGGGGGTACAATGAGCAGTTCTTC; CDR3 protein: CASSVHRDRGYNEQFF
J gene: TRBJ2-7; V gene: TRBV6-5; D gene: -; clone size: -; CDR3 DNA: TGTGCCAGCAGTTACTCCCACGGGGGTCTAAACGAGCAGTACTTC; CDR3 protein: CASSYSHGGLNEQYF
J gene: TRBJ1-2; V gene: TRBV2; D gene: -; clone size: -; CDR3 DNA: TGTGCCAGCAGTGAAAGGAGGAACTATGGCTACACCTTC; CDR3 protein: CASSERRNYGYTF
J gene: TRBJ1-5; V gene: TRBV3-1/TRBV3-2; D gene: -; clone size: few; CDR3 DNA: TGTGCCAGCAGCCAAGCTGCAGATCAGCCCCAGCATTTT; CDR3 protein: CASSQAADQPQHF
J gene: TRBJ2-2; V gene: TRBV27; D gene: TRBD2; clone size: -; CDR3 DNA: TGTGCCAGCAGGCCCCTTCTAGCGGCGAACACCGGGGAGCTGTTTTTT; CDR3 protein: CASRPLLAANTGELFF
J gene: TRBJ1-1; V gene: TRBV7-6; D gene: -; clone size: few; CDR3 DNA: TGTGCCAGCAGCAAAAATAGTGAGGTGGCTGAAGCTTTCTTT; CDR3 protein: CASSKNSEVAEAFF
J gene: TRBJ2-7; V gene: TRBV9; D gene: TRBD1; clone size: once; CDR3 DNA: TGTGCCAGCAGCGTCGGACAGGGGGCTATCTACGAGCAGTACTTC; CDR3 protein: CASSVGQGAIYEQYF
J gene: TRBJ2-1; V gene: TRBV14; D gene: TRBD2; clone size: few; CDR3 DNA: TGTGCCAGCAGCCAAGATGGTAGCGGGAGGTCAAGCTCCTACAATGAGCAGTTCTTC; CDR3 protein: CASSQDGSGRSSSYNEQFF
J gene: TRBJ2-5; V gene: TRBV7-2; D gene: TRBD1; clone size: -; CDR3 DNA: TGTGCCAGCAGCCGCCGGCAGGGGGTAGAGACCCAGTACTTC; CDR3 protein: CASSRRQGVETQYF
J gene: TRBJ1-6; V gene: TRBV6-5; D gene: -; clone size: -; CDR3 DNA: TGTGCCAGCAGCCCACAAGGGGGTTCACCCCTCCACTTT; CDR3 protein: CASSPQGGSPLHF
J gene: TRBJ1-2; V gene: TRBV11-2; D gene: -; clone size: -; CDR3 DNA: TGTGCCAGCAGCTTAGATCTAATGGGAGCTAACTATGGCTACACCTTC; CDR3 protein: CASSLDLMGANYGYTF
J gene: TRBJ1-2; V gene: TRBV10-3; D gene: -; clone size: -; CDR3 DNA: TGTGCCATCCCCGTCTCATCTAGTAGTCCAAACTATGGCTACACCTTC; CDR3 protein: CAIPVSSSSPNYGYTF
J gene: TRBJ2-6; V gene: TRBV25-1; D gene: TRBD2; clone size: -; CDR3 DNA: TGTGCCAGCAGTCCTAGCGGCGTCTCTGGGGCCAACGTCCTGACTTTC; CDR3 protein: CASSPSGVSGANVLTF
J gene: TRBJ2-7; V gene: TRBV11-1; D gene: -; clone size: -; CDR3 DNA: TGTGCCAGCAGCTCCACGATGGGAGGCTTCGGGCAGTACTTC; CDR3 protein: CASSSTMGGFGQYF
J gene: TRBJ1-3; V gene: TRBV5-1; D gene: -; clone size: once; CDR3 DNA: TGCGCCAGCAGCTTGGGGACAGCTGGAAACACCATATATTTT; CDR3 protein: CASSLGTAGNTIYF
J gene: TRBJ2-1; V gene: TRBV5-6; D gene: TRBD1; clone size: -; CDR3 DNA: TGTGCCAGCAGTTCCGGGACAGGGACTTTGGATGAGCAGTTCTTC; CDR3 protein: CASSSGTGTLDEQFF
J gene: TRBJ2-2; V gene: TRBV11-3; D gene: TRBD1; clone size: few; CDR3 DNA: TGTGCCAGCAGTTTTACAACCGGGACAGGAGACACCGGGGAGCTGTTTTTT; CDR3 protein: CASSFTTGTGDTGELFF
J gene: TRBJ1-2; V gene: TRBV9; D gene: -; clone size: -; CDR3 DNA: TGTGCCAGCAGCGTAGAGGGGTATGGCTACACCTTC; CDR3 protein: CASSVEGYGYTF
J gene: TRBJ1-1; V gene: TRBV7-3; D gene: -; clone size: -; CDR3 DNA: TGTGCCAGCAGCTTAGGGGGGGTGAACACTGAAGCTTTCTTT; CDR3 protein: CASSLGGVNTEAFF
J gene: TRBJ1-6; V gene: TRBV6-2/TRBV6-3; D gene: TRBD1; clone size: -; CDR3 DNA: TGTGCCAGCAGTTACTCGCGACAGGGGGCGGGTTCACCCCTCCACTTT; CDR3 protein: CASSYSRQGAGSPLHF
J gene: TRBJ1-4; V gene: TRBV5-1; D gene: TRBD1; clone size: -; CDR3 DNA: TGCGCCAGCAGCTTAGGGACAGGGGGCTCTAATGAAAAACTGTTTTTT; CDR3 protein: CASSLGTGGSNEKLFF
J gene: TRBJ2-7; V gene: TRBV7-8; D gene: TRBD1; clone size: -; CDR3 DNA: TGTGCCAGCAGCCCCGACAGGGGCTACGAGCAGTACTTC; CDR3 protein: CASSPDRGYEQYF
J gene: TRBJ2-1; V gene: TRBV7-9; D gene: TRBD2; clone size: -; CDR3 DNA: TGTGCCAGCTCGCCGGGACTAGCGGGAGACGCCTACAATGAGCAGTTCTTC; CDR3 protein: CASSPGLAGDAYNEQFF
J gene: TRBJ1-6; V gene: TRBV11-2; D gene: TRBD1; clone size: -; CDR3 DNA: TGTGCCAGCAGCTTAGCCTCGGGGGACAGGGGCGCTTCACCCCTCCACTTT; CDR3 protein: CASSLASGDRGASPLHF
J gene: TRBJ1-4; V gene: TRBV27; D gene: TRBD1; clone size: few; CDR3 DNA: TGTGCCAGCAGTTCGACGGGGACAGTTGCAACTAATGAAAAACTGTTTTTT; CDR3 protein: CASSSTGTVATNEKLFF
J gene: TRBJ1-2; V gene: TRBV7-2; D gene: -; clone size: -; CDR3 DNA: TGTGCCAGCAACCAACCAGGAGGGGGCTACACCTTC; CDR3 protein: CASNQPGGGYTF
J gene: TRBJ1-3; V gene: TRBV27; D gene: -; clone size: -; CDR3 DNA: TGTGCCAGCAGTAATACACACAGCGGAAACACCATATATTTT; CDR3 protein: CASSNTHSGNTIYF
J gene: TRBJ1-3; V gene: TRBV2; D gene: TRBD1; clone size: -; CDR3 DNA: TGTGCCAGCAGTGAAGAGGGACAGGGAGAAGGAAACACCATATATTTT; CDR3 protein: CASSEEGQGEGNTIYF
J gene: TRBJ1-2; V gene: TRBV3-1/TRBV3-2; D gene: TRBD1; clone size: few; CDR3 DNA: TGTGCCAGCAGCCGAGATAATACAGGGGGAGGAGGCTACACCTTC; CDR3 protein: CASSRDNTGGGGYTF
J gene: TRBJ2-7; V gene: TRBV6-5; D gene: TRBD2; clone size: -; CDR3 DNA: TGTGCCAGCAACGGACTAGCGGGCCCCTACGAGCAGTACTTC; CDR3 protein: CASNGLAGPYEQYF
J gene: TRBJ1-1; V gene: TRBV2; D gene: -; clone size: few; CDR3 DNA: TGTGCCAGCACCGAGGTGCCAGGGAAACGAATCGAAGCTTTCTTT; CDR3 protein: CASTEVPGKRIEAFF